The clone carrying this T cell receptor beta chain was seen a few times. Its antigen remains unidentified. This entry is derived from a study of T cell repertoires in aging, cancer and after chemotherapy. In the study overall: Donors were grouped into six age bands spanning 30 or younger through 70 or older.

TRB rearrangements spanning V, D and J were amplified using mixed TRB-A/B primers. One entry per CDR3 protein, called by TCRdb with MiXCR from the multiplex PCR reads. Of about 12,000 distinct CDR3 sequences in the sample, under 35% are singletons; the top ten hold around 10%. Amplification of TCR beta used genomic DNA extracted from peripheral blood. Notes on the study in general: The repertoire data cannot show anything about immunological memory following chemotherapy. Age-matched healthy donors had significantly more diverse, less clonal blood TCR repertoires than untreated cancer patients.

This CDR3 region has 15 residues. Germline CDR1 reads MNHEY; CDR2 reads SMNVEV (reference sequence). V gave up 7 bases and J gave up 4 bases; unmatched junction bases: 7. Sequencing was performed on blood. V is TRBV27 and J is TRBJ2-5; 12 nucleotides line up with TRBD2. This clonotype originated in a human donor in good health. The donor label of this sample is uncertain. CDR3 protein: CASTPLAGGLETQYF. CDR3 sequence (DNA): TGTGCCAGCACTCCGCTAGCGGGGGGGTTAGAGACCCAGTACTTC.